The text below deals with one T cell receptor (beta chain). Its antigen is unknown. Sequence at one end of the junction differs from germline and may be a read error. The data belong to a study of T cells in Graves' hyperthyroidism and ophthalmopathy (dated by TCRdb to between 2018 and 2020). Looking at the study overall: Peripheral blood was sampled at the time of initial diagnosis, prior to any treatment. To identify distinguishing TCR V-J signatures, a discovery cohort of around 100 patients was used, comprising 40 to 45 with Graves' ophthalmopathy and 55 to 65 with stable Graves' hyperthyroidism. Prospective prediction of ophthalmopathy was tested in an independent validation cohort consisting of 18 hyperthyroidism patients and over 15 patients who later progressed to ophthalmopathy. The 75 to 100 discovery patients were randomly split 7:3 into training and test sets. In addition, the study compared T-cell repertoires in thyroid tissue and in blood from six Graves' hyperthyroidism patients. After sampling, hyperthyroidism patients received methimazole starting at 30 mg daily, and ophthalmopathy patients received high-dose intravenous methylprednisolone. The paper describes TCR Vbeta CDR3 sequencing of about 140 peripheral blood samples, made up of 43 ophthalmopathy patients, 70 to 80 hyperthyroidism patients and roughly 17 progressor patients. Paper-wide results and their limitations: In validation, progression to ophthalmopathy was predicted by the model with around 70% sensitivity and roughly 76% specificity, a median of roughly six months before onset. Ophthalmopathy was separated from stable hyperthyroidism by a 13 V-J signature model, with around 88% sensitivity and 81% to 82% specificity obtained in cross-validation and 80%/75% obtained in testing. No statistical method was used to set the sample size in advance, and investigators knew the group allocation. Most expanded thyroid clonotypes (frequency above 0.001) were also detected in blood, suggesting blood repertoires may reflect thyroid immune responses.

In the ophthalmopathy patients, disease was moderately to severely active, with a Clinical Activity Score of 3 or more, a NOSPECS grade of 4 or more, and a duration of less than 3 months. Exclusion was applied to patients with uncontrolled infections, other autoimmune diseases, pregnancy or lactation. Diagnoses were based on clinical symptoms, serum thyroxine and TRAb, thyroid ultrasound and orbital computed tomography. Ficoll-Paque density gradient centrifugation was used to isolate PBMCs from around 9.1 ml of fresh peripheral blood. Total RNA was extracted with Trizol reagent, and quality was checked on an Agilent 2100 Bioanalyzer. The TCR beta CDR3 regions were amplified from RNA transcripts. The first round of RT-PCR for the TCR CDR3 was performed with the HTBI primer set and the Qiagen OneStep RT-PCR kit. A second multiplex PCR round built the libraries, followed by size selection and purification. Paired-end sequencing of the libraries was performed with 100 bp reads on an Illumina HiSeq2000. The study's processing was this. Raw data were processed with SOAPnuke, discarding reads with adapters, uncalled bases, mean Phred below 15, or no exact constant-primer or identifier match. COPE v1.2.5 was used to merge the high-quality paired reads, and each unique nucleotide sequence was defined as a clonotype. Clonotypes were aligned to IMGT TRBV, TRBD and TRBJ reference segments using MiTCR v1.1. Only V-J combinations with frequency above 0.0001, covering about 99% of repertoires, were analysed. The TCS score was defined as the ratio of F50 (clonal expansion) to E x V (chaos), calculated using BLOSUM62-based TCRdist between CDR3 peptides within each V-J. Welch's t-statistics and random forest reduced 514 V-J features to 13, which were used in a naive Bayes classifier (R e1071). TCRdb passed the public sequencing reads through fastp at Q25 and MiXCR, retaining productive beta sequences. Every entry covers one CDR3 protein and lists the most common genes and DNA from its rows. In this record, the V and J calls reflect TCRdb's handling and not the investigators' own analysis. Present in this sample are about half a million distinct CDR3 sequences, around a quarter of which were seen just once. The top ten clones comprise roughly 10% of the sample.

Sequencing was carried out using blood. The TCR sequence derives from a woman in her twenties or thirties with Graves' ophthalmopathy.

The nucleotides are TGTGCCAGCAGTTTAGGGGGTGTAGAAGCCAAAAACATTAAGTACTTC. Translated, it gives CASSLGGVEAKNIKYF. The chain joins TRBV12-3 or TRBV12-4 to TRBJ2-4; the D gene cannot be named for sure. The CDR3 covers 16 residues, taking in both the cysteine and the phenylalanine. Just CDR3 DNA is preserved here, 48 bases in frame from base 1.